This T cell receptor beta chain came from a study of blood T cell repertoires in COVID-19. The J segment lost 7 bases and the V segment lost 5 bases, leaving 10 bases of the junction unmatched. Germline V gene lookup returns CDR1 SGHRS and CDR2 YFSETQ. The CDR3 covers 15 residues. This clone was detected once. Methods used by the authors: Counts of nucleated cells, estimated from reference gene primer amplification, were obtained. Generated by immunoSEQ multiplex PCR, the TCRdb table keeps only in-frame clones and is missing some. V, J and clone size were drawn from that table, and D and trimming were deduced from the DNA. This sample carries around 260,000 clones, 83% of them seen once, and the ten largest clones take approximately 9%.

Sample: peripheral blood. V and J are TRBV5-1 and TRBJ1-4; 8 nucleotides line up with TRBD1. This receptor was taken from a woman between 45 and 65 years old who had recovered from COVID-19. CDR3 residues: CASRSQGATFEKLFF. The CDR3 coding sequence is TGCGCCAGCAGATCTCAGGGGGCGACTTTTGAAAAACTGTTTTTT.